This TCR beta chain was recorded in a study of blood T cells in healthy people across ages. V dropped 3 bases and J dropped 2 bases, with 20 bases sitting between them. The CDR3 consists of 18 residues. The V gene's germline CDR1 is DFQATT and CDR2 SNEGSKA (reference sequence). Alongside a J-beta primer mix, a sample-barcoded 5' primer served in a second PCR lasting roughly 6 to 12 cycles. A single record per CDR3 protein comes from TCRdb applying MiXCR to the 5' RACE reads. The table shows under 1,000,000 distinct CDR3 sequences, with 35% to 50% occurring only once. General study results and limits: Comparison with aged donors showed that long-lived donors had more naive CD4+ cells and higher diversity.

About this clonotype itself: As yet, its antigen is unknown.

The genes are TRBV20-1 and TRBJ1-6; D possibly corresponds to TRBD1 (5 bases). Sequencing was performed on blood. The TCR comes from a man older than 75 in good health. The CDR3 here is CSASRDSADSAYNSPLHF. CDR3 bases: TGCAGTGCTAGCCGGGACTCGGCGGATTCTGCCTATAATTCACCCCTCCACTTT.